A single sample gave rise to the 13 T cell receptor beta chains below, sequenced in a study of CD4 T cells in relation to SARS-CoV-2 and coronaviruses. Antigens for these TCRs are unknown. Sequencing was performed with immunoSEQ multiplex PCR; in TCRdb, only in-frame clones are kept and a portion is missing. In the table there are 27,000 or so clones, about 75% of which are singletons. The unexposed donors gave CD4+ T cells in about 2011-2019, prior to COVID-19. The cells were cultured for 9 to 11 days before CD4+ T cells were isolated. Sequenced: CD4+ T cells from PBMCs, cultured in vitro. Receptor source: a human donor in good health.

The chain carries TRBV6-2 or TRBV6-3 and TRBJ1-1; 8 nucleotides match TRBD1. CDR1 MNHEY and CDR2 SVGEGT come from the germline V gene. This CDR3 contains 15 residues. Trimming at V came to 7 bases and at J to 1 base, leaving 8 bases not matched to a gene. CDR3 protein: CASIPRDRRNTEAFF. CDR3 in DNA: TGTGCCAGCATCCCCCGGGACAGGCGGAACACTGAAGCTTTCTTT.

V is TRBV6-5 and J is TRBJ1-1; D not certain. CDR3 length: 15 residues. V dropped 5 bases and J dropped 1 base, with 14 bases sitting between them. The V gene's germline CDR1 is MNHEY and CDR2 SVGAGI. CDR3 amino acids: CASSIYGRGNTEAFF. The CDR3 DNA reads TGTGCCAGCAGTATCTACGGCCGAGGGAACACTGAAGCTTTCTTT.

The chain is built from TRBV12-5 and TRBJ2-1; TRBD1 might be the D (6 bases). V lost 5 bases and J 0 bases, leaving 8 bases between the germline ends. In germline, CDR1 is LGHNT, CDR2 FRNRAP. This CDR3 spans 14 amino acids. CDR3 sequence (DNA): TGTGCTAGTGGTACGGACAGCTCCTACAATGAGCAGTTCTTC. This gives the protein CASGTDSSYNEQFF.

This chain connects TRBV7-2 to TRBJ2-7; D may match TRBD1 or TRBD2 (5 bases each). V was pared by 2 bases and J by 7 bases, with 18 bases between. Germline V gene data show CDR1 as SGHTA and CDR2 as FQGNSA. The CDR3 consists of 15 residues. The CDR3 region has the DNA TGTGCCAGCAGCTTAACTTCCGGGACCGCGTGGGAGCAGTACTTC. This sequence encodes CASSLTSGTAWEQYF.

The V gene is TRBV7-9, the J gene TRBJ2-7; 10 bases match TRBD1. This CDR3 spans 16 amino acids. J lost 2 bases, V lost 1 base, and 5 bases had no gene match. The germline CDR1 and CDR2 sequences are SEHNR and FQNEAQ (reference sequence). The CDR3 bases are TGTGCCAGCAGCTTAGTCCTGACAGGGGGCACCTACGAGCAGTACTTC. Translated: CASSLVLTGGTYEQYF.

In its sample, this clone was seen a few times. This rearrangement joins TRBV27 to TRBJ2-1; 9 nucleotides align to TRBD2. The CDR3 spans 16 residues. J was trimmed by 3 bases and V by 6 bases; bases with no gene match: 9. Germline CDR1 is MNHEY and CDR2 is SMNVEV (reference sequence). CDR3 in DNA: TGTGCCAGCAGATCGATAGCGGGGGCCCGCTACAATGAGCAGTTCTTC. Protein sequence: CASRSIAGARYNEQFF.

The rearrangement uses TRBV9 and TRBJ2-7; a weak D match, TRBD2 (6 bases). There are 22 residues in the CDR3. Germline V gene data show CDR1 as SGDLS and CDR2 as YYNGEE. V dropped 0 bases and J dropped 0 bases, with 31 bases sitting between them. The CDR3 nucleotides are TGTGCCAGCAGCGTAGGCCGGAGGGTGGCGGGTAAACGGCCAACCCCCTCCTACGAGCAGTACTTC. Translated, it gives CASSVGRRVAGKRPTPSYEQYF. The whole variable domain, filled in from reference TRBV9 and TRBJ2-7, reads DSGVTQTPKHLITATGQRVTLRCSPRSGDLSVYWYQQSLDQGLQFLIQYYNGEERAKGNILERFSAQQFPDLHSELNLSSLELGDSALYFCASSVGRRVAGKRPTPSYEQYFGPGTRLTVT.

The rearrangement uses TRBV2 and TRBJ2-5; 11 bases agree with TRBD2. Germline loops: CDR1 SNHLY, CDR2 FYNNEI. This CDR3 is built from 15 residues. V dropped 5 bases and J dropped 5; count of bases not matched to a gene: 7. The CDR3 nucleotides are TGTGCCAGCAGTCCCTTACTAGCGGGAGTTGAGACCCAGTACTTC. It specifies CASSPLLAGVETQYF.

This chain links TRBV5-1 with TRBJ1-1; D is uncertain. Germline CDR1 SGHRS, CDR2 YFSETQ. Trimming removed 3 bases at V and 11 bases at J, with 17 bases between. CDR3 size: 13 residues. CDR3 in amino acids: CASSSLVGIGAFF. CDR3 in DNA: TGCGCCAGCAGCTCATTGGTCGGGATTGGGGCTTTCTTT. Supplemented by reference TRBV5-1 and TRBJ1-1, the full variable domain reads KAGVTQTPRYLIKTRGQQVTLSCSPISGHRSVSWYQQTPGQGLQFLFEYFSETQRNKGNFPGRFSGRQFSNSRSEMNVSTLELGDSALYLCASSSLVGIGAFFGQGTRLTVV.

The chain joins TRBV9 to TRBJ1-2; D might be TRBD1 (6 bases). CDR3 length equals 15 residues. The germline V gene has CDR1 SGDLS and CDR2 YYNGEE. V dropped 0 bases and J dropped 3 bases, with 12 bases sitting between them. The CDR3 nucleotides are TGTGCCAGCAGCGTAGGGCCCGGGGGGCACTATGGCTACACCTTC. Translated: CASSVGPGGHYGYTF.

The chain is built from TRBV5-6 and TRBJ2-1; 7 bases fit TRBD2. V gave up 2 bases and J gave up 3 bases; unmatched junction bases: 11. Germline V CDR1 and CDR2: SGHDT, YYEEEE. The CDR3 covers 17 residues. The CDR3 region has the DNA TGTGCCAGCAGCTTTTGGTTTGCGTCGGGGGGCTACAATGAGCAGTTCTTC. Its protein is CASSFWFASGGYNEQFF.

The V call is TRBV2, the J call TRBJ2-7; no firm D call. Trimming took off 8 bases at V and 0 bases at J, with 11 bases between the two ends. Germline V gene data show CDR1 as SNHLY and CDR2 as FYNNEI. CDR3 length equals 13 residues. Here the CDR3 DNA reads TGTGCCAGCTGTAACGGTTACTCCTACGAGCAGTACTTC. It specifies CASCNGYSYEQYF.

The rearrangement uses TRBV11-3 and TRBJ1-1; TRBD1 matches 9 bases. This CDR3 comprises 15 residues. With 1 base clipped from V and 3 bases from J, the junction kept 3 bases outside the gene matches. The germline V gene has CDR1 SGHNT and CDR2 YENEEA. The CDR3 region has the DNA TGTGCCAGCAGCTTAGGAGGGACAGGGCACACTGAAGCTTTCTTT. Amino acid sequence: CASSLGGTGHTEAFF. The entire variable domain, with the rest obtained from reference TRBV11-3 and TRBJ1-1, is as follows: EAGVVQSPRYKIIEKKQPVAFWCNPISGHNTLYWYLQNLGQGPELLIRYENEEAVDDSQLPKDRFSAERLKGVDSTLKIQPAELGDSAVYLCASSLGGTGHTEAFFGQGTRLTVV.